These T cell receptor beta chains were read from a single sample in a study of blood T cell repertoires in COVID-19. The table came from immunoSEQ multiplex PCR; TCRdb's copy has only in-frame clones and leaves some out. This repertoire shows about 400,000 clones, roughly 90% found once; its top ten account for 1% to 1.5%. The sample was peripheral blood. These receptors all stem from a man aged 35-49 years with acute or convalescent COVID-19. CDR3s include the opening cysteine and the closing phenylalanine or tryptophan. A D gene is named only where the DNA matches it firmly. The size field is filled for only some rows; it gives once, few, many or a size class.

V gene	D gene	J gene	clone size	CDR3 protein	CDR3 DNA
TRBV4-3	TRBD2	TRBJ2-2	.	CASSQDLAGAPGELFF	TGCGCCAGCAGCCAAGATCTAGCGGGGGCTCCCGGGGAGCTGTTTTTT
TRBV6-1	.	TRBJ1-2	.	CASSENPPWTETTYGYTF	TGTGCCAGCAGTGAAAACCCACCTTGGACAGAGACGACCTATGGCTACACCTTC
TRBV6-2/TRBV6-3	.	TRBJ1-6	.	CASSYSGTPQISPLHF	TGTGCCAGCAGTTACAGCGGGACCCCCCAGATATCACCCCTCCACTTT
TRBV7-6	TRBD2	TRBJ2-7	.	CASSSGTSGRNEQYF	TGTGCCAGCAGTTCCGGGACTAGCGGGAGGAACGAGCAGTACTTC
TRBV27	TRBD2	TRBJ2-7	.	CASKPSGSSYEQYF	TGTGCCAGCAAACCTAGCGGGAGCTCCTACGAGCAGTACTTC
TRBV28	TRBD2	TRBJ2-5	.	CASSWRGAGGTQYF	TGTGCCAGCAGCTGGCGGGGGGCCGGGGGGACCCAGTACTTC
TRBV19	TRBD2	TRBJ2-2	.	CASNEGREWTGELFF	TGTGCCAGTAACGAGGGGCGGGAGTGGACCGGGGAGCTGTTTTTT
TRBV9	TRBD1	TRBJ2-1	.	CASSSGQGNYNEQFF	TGTGCCAGCAGCTCCGGACAGGGGAACTACAATGAGCAGTTCTTC
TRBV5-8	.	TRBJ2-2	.	CASSLSVFSGELFF	TGTGCCAGCAGCTTGTCAGTGTTCTCCGGGGAGCTGTTTTTT
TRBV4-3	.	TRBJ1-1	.	CASSQDPRVMNTEAFF	TGCGCCAGCAGCCAAGACCCCAGGGTTATGAACACTGAAGCTTTCTTT
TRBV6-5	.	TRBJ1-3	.	CASSYGGSGNTIYF	TGTGCCAGCAGTTACGGGGGCTCGGGAAACACCATATATTTT
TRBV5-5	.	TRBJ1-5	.	CASSLGPGDQPQHF	TGTGCCAGCAGCTTGGGACCGGGGGATCAGCCCCAGCATTTT
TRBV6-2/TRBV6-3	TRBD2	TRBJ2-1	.	CASTPRGSGDYNEQFF	TGTGCCAGCACCCCAAGAGGTAGCGGGGACTACAATGAGCAGTTCTTC
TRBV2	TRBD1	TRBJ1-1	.	CASSAEPGTGGAVLGWNTEAFF	TGTGCCAGCAGTGCAGAACCCGGGACAGGGGGCGCCGTCCTTGGGTGGAACACTGAAGCTTTCTTT
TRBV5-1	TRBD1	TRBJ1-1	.	CASSLDRGLEAFF	TGCGCCAGCAGCTTGGACAGGGGGCTTGAAGCTTTCTTT
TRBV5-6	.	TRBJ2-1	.	CASSLKLIYNEQFF	TGTGCCAGCAGCTTGAAACTGATATACAATGAGCAGTTCTTC
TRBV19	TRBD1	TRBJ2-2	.	CASRKGQGGGELFF	TGTGCCAGTAGGAAAGGACAGGGTGGCGGGGAGCTGTTTTTT
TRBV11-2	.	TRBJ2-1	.	CASSLDPTRGGHEQFF	TGTGCCAGCAGCTTAGACCCGACTAGAGGCGGCCATGAGCAGTTCTTC
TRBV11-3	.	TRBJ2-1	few	CASSYTTGSSYNEQFF	TGTGCCAGCAGCTATACAACAGGGAGCTCCTACAATGAGCAGTTCTTC
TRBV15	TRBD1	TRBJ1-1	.	CATSRDSGGERAFF	TGTGCCACCAGCAGAGATTCAGGGGGCGAACGAGCTTTCTTT
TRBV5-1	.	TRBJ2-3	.	CASSLGHRGTDTQYF	TGCGCCAGCAGCTTGGGTCACCGGGGCACAGATACGCAGTATTTT
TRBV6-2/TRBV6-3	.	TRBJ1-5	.	CASSYSGSGQPQHF	TGTGCCAGCAGTTACTCTGGCTCGGGTCAGCCCCAGCATTTT
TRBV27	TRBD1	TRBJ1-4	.	CASRTGLDEKLFF	TGTGCCAGCAGGACAGGGCTGGATGAAAAACTGTTTTTT
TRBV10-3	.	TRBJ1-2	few	CAISESTGYGYTF	TGTGCCATCAGTGAGTCGACGGGATATGGCTACACCTTC
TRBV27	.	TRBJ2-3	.	CASSSPSTDTQYF	TGTGCCAGCAGTTCCCCAAGCACAGATACGCAGTATTTT
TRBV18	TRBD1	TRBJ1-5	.	CASSPLRGQNNQPQHF	TGTGCCAGCTCACCACTCCGGGGACAGAACAATCAGCCCCAGCATTTT
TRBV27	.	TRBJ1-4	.	CASSLGGGGEKLFF	TGTGCCAGCAGTTTAGGAGGAGGCGGCGAAAAACTGTTTTTT
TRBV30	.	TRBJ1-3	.	CAWSAGQGGNTIYF	TGTGCCTGGAGTGCGGGACAAGGGGGAAACACCATATATTTT
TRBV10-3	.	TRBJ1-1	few	CAISAGTEAFF	TGTGCCATCAGTGCAGGAACCGAAGCTTTCTTT
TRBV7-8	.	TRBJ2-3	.	CASSFRSADTQYF	TGTGCCAGCAGCTTTCGGTCGGCAGATACGCAGTATTTT
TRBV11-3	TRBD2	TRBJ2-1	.	CASSSRSGRVVEQFF	TGTGCCAGCAGCTCTCGCAGCGGGAGAGTGGTTGAGCAGTTCTTC
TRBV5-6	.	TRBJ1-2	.	CASSLTAPFGYTF	TGTGCCAGCAGCTTGACAGCTCCTTTCGGCTACACCTTC
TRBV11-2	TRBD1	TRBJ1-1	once	CASSLDRGIDTEAFF	TGTGCCAGCAGTCTGGACAGGGGCATCGACACTGAAGCTTTCTTT
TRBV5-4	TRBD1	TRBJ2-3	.	CASSQTGSRTDTQYF	TGTGCCAGCAGTCAGACAGGGTCCCGCACAGATACGCAGTATTTT
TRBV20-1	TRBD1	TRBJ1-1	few	CSASGTGVGSTEAFF	TGCAGTGCTAGTGGGACAGGGGTGGGGAGCACTGAAGCTTTCTTT
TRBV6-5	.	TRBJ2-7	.	CASSYPASANTYEQYF	TGTGCCAGCAGTTACCCTGCTAGCGCCAATACCTACGAGCAGTACTTC
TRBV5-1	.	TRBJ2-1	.	CASSIRRDPKGNEQFF	TGCGCCAGCAGCATCCGGCGGGACCCAAAAGGGAATGAGCAGTTCTTC
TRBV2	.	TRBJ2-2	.	CASSGSWESTSTGELFF	TGTGCCAGCAGTGGCAGTTGGGAGAGTACTAGCACCGGGGAGCTGTTTTTT
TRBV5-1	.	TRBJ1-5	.	CASSRGSGNQPQHF	TGCGCCAGCAGCCGAGGAAGTGGCAATCAGCCCCAGCATTTT
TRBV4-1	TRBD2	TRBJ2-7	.	CASSQVFSGSYEQYF	TGCGCCAGCAGCCAAGTTTTTAGCGGGAGCTACGAGCAGTACTTC